This TCR beta chain was retrieved from a study of blood T cell repertoires in COVID-19. Across the whole study: Sites across the United States, Italy and Spain contributed samples from acute and convalescent COVID-19. PBMCs, B-cell-depleted T cells, or T cells provided the cDNA or gDNA that made up the material.

The repertoire was sequenced with immunoSEQ multiplex PCR; TCRdb's copy has only in-frame clones and lacks some. The sample shows 90,000 to 130,000 clones, around four fifths of them seen only once. The CDR3 runs to 15 residues. CDR1 and CDR2 from the germline V gene are LGHNA and YSLEER. The junction had 5 bases not matched to a gene; V was cut back by 0 bases and J by 4 bases. The clonotype comes from a woman in her sixties with acute or convalescent COVID-19. The chain is built from TRBV4-3 and TRBJ1-1; 7 bases align to TRBD1. The sample taken for sequencing was peripheral blood. The CDR3 reads CASSQDHRGVTEAFF. The CDR3, as DNA: TGCGCCAGCAGCCAAGACCACAGGGGAGTCACTGAAGCTTTCTTT.